These 16 T cell receptor beta chains share one sample of origin, sequenced in a study of Graves' ophthalmopathy and Graves' hyperthyroidism. Amplified material comprised TCR beta CDR3 regions derived from RNA transcripts. Second-round multiplex PCR followed a first-round RT-PCR using HTBI primers. TCRdb re-analysed the multiplex PCR reads in MiXCR, keeping a single row per CDR3 protein. Altogether around 670,000 distinct CDR3 sequences are present, roughly two fifths being singletons, with the ten largest covering approximately 43%. The sequenced sample was peripheral blood. The receptors were gathered from an adult man with Graves' ophthalmopathy.

This clonotype appeared a few times. This chain joins TRBV7-3 and TRBJ2-2; TRBD1 matches 8 bases. Germline loops: CDR1 SGHTA, CDR2 FQGTGA. This CDR3 is 15 amino acids long. Unmatched junction bases numbered 5, after V lost 6 bases and J lost 2 bases. CDR3 residues: CASSPPGGNTGELFF. DNA for the CDR3: TGTGCCAGCAGTCCCCCAGGGGGCAACACCGGGGAGCTGTTTTTT.

Of note for this clonotype: A much larger clone lies one base from this, so it may be a read error. This chain joins TRBV7-3 and TRBJ2-5; either TRBD1 or TRBD2 may supply D (5 bases each). Germline V CDR1 and CDR2: SGHTA, FQGTGA. CDR3 length: 19 amino acids. Trimming took off 5 bases at V and 5 bases at J, with 30 bases between the two ends. The CDR3 reads CASSPGSAQALTGWETQYF. In nucleotides, the CDR3 is TGTGCCAGCAGCCCAGGTTCGGCACAGGCGCTAACGGGATGGGAGACCCAGTACTTC.

The V gene is TRBV25-1, the J gene TRBJ1-4; TRBD1 aligns across 7 bases. The CDR3 runs 15 residues. CDR1 MGHDK and CDR2 SYGVNS come from the germline V gene. The junction had 8 bases not matched to a gene; V was cut back by 7 bases and J by 3 bases. The CDR3 here is CASNNKGAANEKLFF. CDR3 nucleotide sequence: TGTGCCAGCAACAATAAGGGGGCGGCTAATGAAAAACTGTTTTTT.

This clonotype has a single count. A much larger clone differs by one base, so this may be a read error. The chain has TRBV20-1 and TRBJ2-7; D gene ambiguous. V was shortened by 5 bases and J by 3 bases, with 11 bases between the two germline ends. The V gene's germline CDR1 is DFQATT and CDR2 SNEGSKA (reference sequence). The CDR3 is 12 amino acids. CDR3 nucleotides: TGCAGTGCTGGTGCTACCGGCTACGAGCAGTACTTC. Translation gives CSAGATGYEQYF.

V gene TRBV29-1 combines with J gene TRBJ1-4; TRBD1 might be the D (6 bases). Trimming pared 6 bases from V and 6 bases from J, leaving 17 bases between. Germline V lookup: CDR1 SQVTM, CDR2 ANQGSEA. CDR3 length: 14 residues. The DNA for the CDR3 is TGCAGCGTGGAGTCGGGGGCTTTGTATGAAAAACTGTTTTTT. Its protein is CSVESGALYEKLFF. The whole variable domain, filled in from reference TRBV29-1 and TRBJ1-4, reads SAVISQKPSRDICQRGTSLTIQCQVDSQVTMMFWYRQQPGQSLTLIATANQGSEATYESGFVIDKFPISRPNLTFSTLTVSNMSPEDSSIYLCSVESGALYEKLFFGSGTQLSVL.

The chain carries TRBV5-4 and TRBJ2-5; 10 bases fit TRBD2. The CDR3 is 16 residues long. With V trimmed by 1 base and J by 5 bases, 8 bases remained unmatched. The V gene's germline CDR1 is SGHNT and CDR2 YYREEE (reference sequence). The CDR3 is CASSLTLAGVSETQYF. For the CDR3, the DNA is TGTGCCAGCAGCTTGACCCTAGCGGGAGTTTCGGAGACCCAGTACTTC.

This clonotype was detected ten times or more. J is TRBJ2-7 and V is TRBV29-1; TRBD1 aligns across 10 bases. The V and J ends lost 7 bases and 1 base, in that order; junction bases with no gene match: 4. This CDR3 region has 13 residues. Germline CDR1 and CDR2: SQVTM and ANQGSEA. CDR3 in amino acids: CSAGDRGSYEQYF. Here the CDR3 DNA reads TGCAGCGCAGGGGACAGGGGATCCTACGAGCAGTACTTC.

The sample holds many counts of this clonotype. This rearrangement joins TRBV2 to TRBJ1-1; TRBD1 is a possible D gene (5 bases). Germline assignment: CDR1 SNHLY and CDR2 FYNNEI. The CDR3 sequence is 16 residues long. The ends were cut back, 6 bases at V and 0 bases at J, with 17 bases in the middle. CDR3 nucleotides: TGTGCCAGCAGGGAGCAGGGTCCCTTTATGAACACTGAAGCTTTCTTT. Its translation: CASREQGPFMNTEAFF.

The chain is built from TRBV2 and TRBJ1-2, with no clear D. V shed 4 bases and J shed 4 bases, with 10 bases lying between them. The V gene's germline CDR1 is SNHLY and CDR2 FYNNEI. CDR3 size: 13 residues. CDR3: CASSVRLIYGYTF. The CDR3 DNA sequence: TGTGCCAGCAGTGTGAGGCTAATCTATGGCTACACCTTC.

This clonotype occurred many times. The chain combines TRBV7-6 with TRBJ2-5; D unresolved. V was trimmed by 1 base and J by 2 bases, leaving 11 bases between them. In germline, CDR1 is SGHVS, CDR2 FNYEAQ. This CDR3 has 15 residues. The CDR3 loop reads CASSLELAAQETQYF. CDR3 in DNA: TGTGCCAGCAGCTTAGAACTCGCGGCACAAGAGACCCAGTACTTC.

At least ten counts were recorded for this clonotype. This chain uses TRBV2 with TRBJ1-4, with 9 bases identical to TRBD1. This CDR3 is built from 13 residues. Germline CDR1 reads SNHLY; CDR2 reads FYNNEI. The junction had 7 bases not matched to a gene; V was cut back by 0 bases and J by 17 bases. In nucleotides, the CDR3 is TGTGCCAGCAGTGAAGCGCGGGGACAGGGTTATTTTTTT. Protein product: CASSEARGQGYFF.

The chain carries TRBV19 and TRBJ2-7; D possibly matches TRBD1 or TRBD2 (5 bases each). The length of the CDR3 is 16 residues. Per germline, CDR1 LNHDA and CDR2 SQIVND (reference sequence). The V end lost 5 bases, the J end lost 2 bases, and 19 bases lay between the germline ends. In DNA, the CDR3 is TGTGCCAGTAGTTCTGCTCGGGACCAGAATGCCTACGAGCAGTACTTC. This encodes CASSSARDQNAYEQYF.

The sample holds one count of this clonotype. A read error may be the cause here, since a much bigger clone is one base away. The V call is TRBV7-9, the J call TRBJ1-1, with D possibly TRBD1 on 6 matching bases. The CDR3 covers 16 residues. Looked up from germline, CDR1 is SEHNR and CDR2 is FQNEAQ (reference sequence). V shed 2 bases and J shed 1 base, with 14 bases lying between them. For the CDR3, the DNA is TGTGCCAGCAGCTTAATATCCAGGGGCTGGAACACTGAAGCTTTCTTT. Translating gives CASSLISRGWNTEAFF.

About this clonotype: Since a much larger clone is just one base distant, this may be a read error. V gene TRBV7-8 combines with J gene TRBJ2-7, with D perhaps matching TRBD1 or TRBD2 (5 bases each). CDR1 and CDR2 (germline): SGHVS, FQNEAQ. The CDR3 is 14 amino acids. V was trimmed by 6 bases and J by 0 bases, leaving 12 bases between them. For the CDR3, the DNA is TGTGCCAGCAGGCGCGAGGGGTTCTCCTACGAGCAGTACTTC. It is translated as CASRREGFSYEQYF.

CDR3 nucleotides: TGTGCTAGTGGTTTGGTCCTCGGTCAGGACGGAGTCTCCTACACCTTC. It specifies CASGLVLGQDGVSYTF. The J gene is TRBJ1-2, the V gene TRBV12-3 or TRBV12-4; D gene ambiguous. The CDR3 contains 16 residues.

This clonotype was seen a handful of times. J is TRBJ1-3 and V is TRBV6-1; tentative D call: TRBD1 (5 bases). The CDR3 covers 15 residues. Trimming cost V 4 bases and J 4 bases, with 14 bases left between them. Germline V gene sequence: CDR1 MNHNS, CDR2 SASEGT. The CDR3 bases are TGTGCCAGCAGTGCAGGGCTTATCACCGGAAACACCATATATTTT. Its protein is CASSAGLITGNTIYF.